This TCR beta chain was profiled in a study of blood T cell repertoires in COVID-19 (dated by TCRdb to between 2020 and 2021). At the level of the whole study: Collaborator samples came from the United States, Italy and Spain and covered acute and convalescent phases of COVID-19. A freely available public database, intended as a resource for researchers studying the immune response to SARS-CoV-2, is where the repertoires were released. Samples were obtained from the ongoing ImmuneRACE study (first 160 participants) and from about 1,300 subjects provided by 6 global collaborators. The dataset comprised deeply sampled blood TCRbeta repertoires from subjects exposed to, actively infected with, or recovered from COVID-19. Where available, HLA class I and class II types were obtained from metadata supplied by the sample provider rather than from assay-based typing. The material from the prospective study consisted of cDNA or gDNA derived from T cells, B-cell-depleted T cells, or PBMCs. Sample metadata almost always included a de-identified subject ID, COVID-19 status, age in years and sex.

As for this clone: What this receptor recognizes is not known. Qualities for individual bases were not recorded, and no much larger clone is one base off.

TCRbeta CDR3 regions were amplified from genomic DNA using the immunoSEQ Assay, a bias-controlled multiplex PCR. The published analysis was carried out like this. Within the assay, amplification of reference gene primers was used to estimate how many nucleated cells each sample contained. To quantify the absolute abundance of each unique TCRbeta CDR3 rearrangement, sequence reads were collapsed and filtered. Productive Simpson clonality was computed per sample as the square root of Simpson's diversity index over productive rearrangements. The table was pulled from immuneACCESS by TCRdb, which kept in-frame rearrangements only. Such tables lose some clones; where checked, under half of the loss comes from unresolved V genes, and the rest has no known cause. V, J and clone size are those of that table, while D and trimming were read from the DNA. In all, the sample holds 200,000 to 250,000 clones, and 65% to 90% of those were seen once. Roughly 7.4% of the sample belongs to the ten largest clones.

The research as a whole found: The amount of clinical and demographic metadata varied by source and participant and was provided uncurated.

CDR1 and CDR2 are read off the germline V gene as SGHAT and FQNNGV. Counted from cysteine to phenylalanine, this CDR3 has 15 amino acids. The sequence is cut down to CDR3 DNA, 45 bases in frame from base 1. V and J are truncated by 1 base and 2 bases respectively, leaving an intervening sequence of 9 bases. Collaborating institutions collected whole blood in K2EDTA tubes following their own protocols. Collaborator samples were shipped for TCRbeta analysis as frozen whole blood, isolated PBMCs, or DNA extracted from either sample type. Specimen: peripheral blood. This receptor was obtained from a woman in her forties or fifties with acute or convalescent COVID-19. The sequence links TRBV11-2 to TRBJ2-1; the D region possibly corresponds to TRBD2 (5 bases align). The CDR3 loop reads CASSLVPGTYNEQFF. The bases are TGTGCCAGCAGCTTAGTCCCCGGGACCTACAATGAGCAGTTCTTC.